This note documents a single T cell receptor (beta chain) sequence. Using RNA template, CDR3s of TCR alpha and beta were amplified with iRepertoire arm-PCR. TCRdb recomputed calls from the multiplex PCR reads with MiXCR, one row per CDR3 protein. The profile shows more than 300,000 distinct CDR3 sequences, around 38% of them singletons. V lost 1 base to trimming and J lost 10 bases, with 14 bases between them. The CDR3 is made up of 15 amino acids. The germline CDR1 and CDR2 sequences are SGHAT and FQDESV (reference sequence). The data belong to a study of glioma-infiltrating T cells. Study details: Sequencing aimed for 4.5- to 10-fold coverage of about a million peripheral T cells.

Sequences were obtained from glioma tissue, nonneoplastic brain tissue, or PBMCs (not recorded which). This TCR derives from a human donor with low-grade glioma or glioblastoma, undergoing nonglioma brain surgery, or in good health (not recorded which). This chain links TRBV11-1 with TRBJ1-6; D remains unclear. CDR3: CASSLGTPKYSPLHF. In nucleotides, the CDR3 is TGTGCCAGCAGCTTAGGGACCCCGAAATACTCACCCCTCCACTTT.